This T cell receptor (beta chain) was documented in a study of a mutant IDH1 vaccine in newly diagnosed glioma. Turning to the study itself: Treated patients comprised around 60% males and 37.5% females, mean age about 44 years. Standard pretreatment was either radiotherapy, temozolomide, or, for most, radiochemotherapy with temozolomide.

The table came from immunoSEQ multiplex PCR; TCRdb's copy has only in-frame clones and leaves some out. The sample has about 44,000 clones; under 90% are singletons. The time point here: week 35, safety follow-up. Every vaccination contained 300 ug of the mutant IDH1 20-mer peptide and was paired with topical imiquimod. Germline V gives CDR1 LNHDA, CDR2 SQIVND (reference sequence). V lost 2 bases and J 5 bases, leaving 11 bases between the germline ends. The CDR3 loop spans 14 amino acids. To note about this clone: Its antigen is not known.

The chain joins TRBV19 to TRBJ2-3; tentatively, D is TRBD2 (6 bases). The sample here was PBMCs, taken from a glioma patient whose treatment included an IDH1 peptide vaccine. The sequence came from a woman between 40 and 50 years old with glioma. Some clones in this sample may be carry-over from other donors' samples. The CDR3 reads CASSIWRGGDTQYF. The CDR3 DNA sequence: TGTGCCAGTAGTATATGGCGGGGTGGAGATACGCAGTATTTT.